Below are 21 T cell receptor beta chains sequenced from a single sample in a study of shared clonotypes between healthy human individuals (TCRdb year 2020). The library was prepared using the immunoSEQ multiplex PCR assay. The immuneACCESS repertoire file appears here via TCRdb, limited to in-frame rearrangements. These files lack a portion of the clones; in checked studies, under half of the deficit traces to unresolved V genes, and the cause of the others is not known. The sample table lists approximately 2.3 million clones, roughly 93% of them with a count of one. Of the sample, about 0.41% is held by the ten largest clones. Sequencing was done on a sample of naive CD4+ T cells from PBMCs. Per the publication, the cell subset or site label means: CD45RA+ positively selected. The receptor source for this set is a man aged 18 to 30 in good health. Some clones in this sample may be carry-over from other donors' samples.

The chain has TRBV6-5 and TRBJ1-2; TRBD1 aligns across 7 bases. With 6 bases clipped from V and 8 bases from J, the junction kept 12 bases outside the gene matches. The CDR3 has 14 amino acids. Germline CDR1 is MNHEY and CDR2 is SVGAGI. CDR3 sequence reads: CASSFNRGLGGYTF. The DNA for the CDR3 is TGTGCCAGCAGCTTCAACAGGGGCCTTGGGGGCTACACCTTC.

The rearrangement joins TRBV11-2 to TRBJ2-3; D might be TRBD1 (5 bases). Germline V gene data show CDR1 as SGHAT and CDR2 as FQNNGV. The V end was cut by 3 bases, the J end by 8 bases, with 18 bases between. The CDR3 consists of 15 residues. The CDR3 here is CASSLRTVDSLTQYF. In DNA form, the CDR3 reads TGTGCCAGCAGCTTGCGCACGGTCGACAGTCTTACGCAGTATTTT.

This chain uses TRBV13 with TRBJ1-4, with a tentative D call TRBD1 (5 bases). Between the trimmed V and J ends, which lost 6 bases and 0 bases, there was a span of 11 bases. CDR3 size: 15 residues. Germline CDR1 PRHDT, CDR2 FYEKMQ (reference sequence). The CDR3 DNA reads as TGTGCCAGCAGAACACGACAGACAACTAATGAAAAACTGTTTTTT. Protein: CASRTRQTTNEKLFF.

This chain connects TRBV18 to TRBJ2-7; D assignment may be TRBD1 or TRBD2 (5 bases each). This CDR3 is built from 14 residues. The V end was cut by 5 bases, the J end by 4 bases, with 15 bases between. Germline V CDR1 and CDR2: KGHSH, LQKENI. The chain's CDR3 is CASSGLRDEYEQYF. DNA for the CDR3: TGTGCCAGCTCAGGACTCCGGGACGAATACGAGCAGTACTTC.

J is TRBJ2-3 and V is TRBV28; TRBD2 matches 10 bases. Germline V gene data show CDR1 as MDHEN and CDR2 as SYDVKM. The V gene end was trimmed by 4 bases and the J gene end by 3 bases; junction bases not matched to a gene: 7. The CDR3 spans 16 residues. The CDR3 DNA reads TGTGCCAGCAGTTGGGGTAGGACTAGCGGAACAGATACGCAGTATTTT. It translates to CASSWGRTSGTDTQYF.

This clone was seen only once. This chain links TRBV2 with TRBJ2-7; D perhaps matches TRBD1 (5 bases). Germline CDR1 SNHLY, CDR2 FYNNEI. This CDR3 has 13 amino acids. V was pared by 5 bases and J by 0 bases, with 8 bases between. The DNA of the CDR3 is TGTGCCAGCAGTTACGACAGCTCCTACGAGCAGTACTTC. The encoded protein is CASSYDSSYEQYF.

The V gene is TRBV6-1, the J gene TRBJ2-1; D is undetermined. CDR3 length: 13 residues. Per the germline V gene, CDR1 is MNHNS and CDR2 is SASEGT. Between the trimmed V and J ends, which lost 7 bases and 6 bases, there was a span of 13 bases. The CDR3 loop reads CASTWDWSNEQFF. The CDR3 nucleotides read TGTGCCAGCACGTGGGATTGGTCCAATGAGCAGTTCTTC.

The chain joins TRBV4-1 to TRBJ2-5; TRBD1 agrees at 9 bases. Germline V CDR1 and CDR2: MGHRA, YSYEKL. Trimming at V came to 4 bases and at J to 5 bases, leaving 8 bases not matched to a gene. The CDR3 sequence is 15 residues long. The CDR3 loop reads CASSPTGTGKETQYF. CDR3 nucleotides: TGCGCCAGCAGCCCAACAGGGACAGGGAAGGAGACCCAGTACTTC.

This chain links TRBV7-9 with TRBJ2-5; D call uncertain. The V gene lost 1 base and the J gene lost 2 bases, with 11 bases spanning the gap. From germline, CDR1 is SEHNR and CDR2 FQNEAQ (reference sequence). The CDR3 is made up of 15 amino acids. CDR3 amino acids: CASSLVPGRQETQYF. Written as DNA, the CDR3 is TGTGCCAGCAGCTTAGTACCCGGACGTCAAGAGACCCAGTACTTC.

With respect to this clone: Other DNA sequences of this sample code for an identical CDR3. The chain recombines TRBV28 with TRBJ2-1; 8 nucleotides align to TRBD2. With V trimmed by 5 bases and J by 0 bases, 6 bases remained unmatched. The CDR3 spans 16 residues. Germline lookup yields CDR1 MDHEN and CDR2 SYDVKM. CDR3 sequence: CASSVTSASSYNEQFF. As DNA, the CDR3 is TGTGCCAGCAGTGTGACTAGCGCAAGCTCCTACAATGAGCAGTTCTTC.

This sequence joins TRBV2 and TRBJ2-7; D possibly matches TRBD1 or TRBD2 (5 bases each). Trimming removed 10 bases at V and 5 bases at J, with 15 bases between. This CDR3 spans 12 amino acids. Germline V gives CDR1 SNHLY, CDR2 FYNNEI. CDR3 bases: TGTGCCACGGGGACGTCTAGGGACGAGCAGTACTTC. Translation: CATGTSRDEQYF.

This clone showed up just once. The V and J genes are TRBV18 and TRBJ2-2; 7 bases align to TRBD1. V lost 8 bases to trimming and J lost 2 bases; unmatched junction nucleotides: 5. This CDR3 has 14 amino acids. CDR1 is KGHSH, CDR2 LQKENI, per germline. CDR3 DNA sequence: TGTGCCAGCACCGGGACAGTAAACACCGGGGAGCTGTTTTTT. Encoded protein: CASTGTVNTGELFF.

The gene calls are TRBV10-3 and TRBJ2-4; D unresolved. Germline values: CDR1 ENHRY, CDR2 SYGVKD. Between the trimmed V and J ends, which lost 0 bases and 8 bases, there was a span of 11 bases. The CDR3 has 14 residues. CDR3 coding DNA: TGTGCCATCAGTGAGTCGAACAATTTGGACATTCAGTACTTC. Encoded protein: CAISESNNLDIQYF.

This clone appeared a single time. The chain links TRBV13 to TRBJ1-1; 7 bases are shared with TRBD1. Germline V lookup: CDR1 PRHDT, CDR2 FYEKMQ (reference sequence). The CDR3 is 15 amino acids. With 4 bases clipped from V and 1 base from J, the junction kept 6 bases outside the gene matches. The CDR3 sequence: CASSSRDSGNTEAFF. The CDR3 DNA is TGTGCCAGCAGCTCCCGGGACAGCGGGAACACTGAAGCTTTCTTT.

Comment on this clone: The sample contains more than one DNA sequence encoding this CDR3. The V gene is TRBV27, the J gene TRBJ1-4; no clear D. Trimming removed 6 bases from V and 4 bases from J, with 6 bases in between. Germline loops: CDR1 MNHEY, CDR2 SMNVEV (reference sequence). The CDR3 has 12 residues. CDR3 in DNA: TGTGCCAGCAGCGCTCGTAATGAAAAACTGTTTTTT. This gives the protein CASSARNEKLFF. The whole variable domain, remainder taken from reference TRBV27 and TRBJ1-4, is EAQVTQNPRYLITVTGKKLTVTCSQNMNHEYMSWYRQDPGLGLRQIYYSMNVEVTDKGDVPEGYKVSRKEKRNFPLILESPSPNQTSLYFCASSARNEKLFFGSGTQLSVL.

The rearrangement joins TRBV4-2 to TRBJ1-1; TRBD1 matches at 8 bases. Germline CDR1 and CDR2: LGHNA and YNFKEQ. With 4 bases clipped from V and 2 bases from J, the junction kept 6 bases outside the gene matches. The CDR3 runs 15 residues. This chain's CDR3 is CASSLGQGRNTEAFF. The CDR3 DNA follows: TGTGCCAGCAGCCTTGGACAGGGCCGAAACACTGAAGCTTTCTTT.

CDR3 bases: TGTGCCAGCAGCACAACAGGGAGCTGGTATGGCTACACCTTC. This gives the protein CASSTTGSWYGYTF. The J gene is TRBJ1-2, the V gene TRBV11-2; D may be TRBD1 (6 bases). Germline V gene lookup returns CDR1 SGHAT and CDR2 FQNNGV. Trimming pared 5 bases from V and 5 bases from J, leaving 15 bases between. This CDR3 has 14 residues.

Only one count was recorded for this clone. The chain uses TRBV4-1 and TRBJ1-2; D gene unclear. The CDR3 has 17 amino acids. Between the trimmed V and J ends, which lost 1 base and 4 bases, there was a span of 19 bases. Germline V gene sequence: CDR1 MGHRA, CDR2 YSYEKL. This chain's CDR3 is CASSQADRGGGLYGYTF. The CDR3 DNA follows: TGCGCCAGCAGCCAAGCTGACCGCGGTGGAGGCCTCTATGGCTACACCTTC.

This sequence joins TRBV15 and TRBJ2-3; D is unresolved. CDR1 and CDR2 from the germline V gene are LNHNV and YYDKDF (reference sequence). The CDR3 totals 15 residues. V lost 2 bases and J 3 bases, leaving 12 bases between the germline ends. In DNA, the CDR3 is TGTGCCACCAGCAGACTGCGTGAGTCTACAGATACGCAGTATTTT. This gives the protein CATSRLRESTDTQYF.

This chain links TRBV30 with TRBJ1-4; D is unclear. This CDR3 spans 15 amino acids. The V end was cut by 0 bases, the J end by 8 bases, with 16 bases between. Germline assignment: CDR1 GTSNPN and CDR2 SVGIG (reference sequence). CDR3 bases: TGTGCCTGGAGTGTACCCGATTTCGATGGGGAAAAACTGTTTTTT. Translating gives CAWSVPDFDGEKLFF. Based on the CDR3 plus reference TRBV30 and TRBJ1-4, the full variable domain is SQTIHQWPATLVQPVGSPLSLECTVEGTSNPNLYWYRQAAGRGLQLLFYSVGIGQISSEVPQNLSASRPQDRQFILSSKKLLLSDSGFYLCAWSVPDFDGEKLFFGSGTQLSVL.

This clone has only one observation. V is TRBV30 and J is TRBJ1-5; no reliable D call. With 2 bases removed from V and 7 bases from J, the gap between germline ends came to 12 bases. The germline V gene has CDR1 GTSNPN and CDR2 SVGIG (reference sequence). The CDR3 is 13 residues long. Here the CDR3 DNA reads TGTGCCTGGAGTAGGCAGGCGTCCCAGCCCCAGCATTTT. Translating it yields CAWSRQASQPQHF. Drawing the rest from reference TRBV30 and TRBJ1-5, the complete variable domain is SQTIHQWPATLVQPVGSPLSLECTVEGTSNPNLYWYRQAAGRGLQLLFYSVGIGQISSEVPQNLSASRPQDRQFILSSKKLLLSDSGFYLCAWSRQASQPQHFGDGTRLSIL.